This T cell receptor beta chain was identified during a study of post-analysis software for immune sequencing data. Looking at the study overall: The study covered relapsing-remitting, secondary progressive and progressive-relapsing courses of multiple sclerosis.

Findings and caveats of the study: Co-batched samples clustered tightly together by F measure. Multiple sclerosis patients showed significantly lower normalized Chao1 diversity than controls did.

Unique molecular identifiers had been added to the TCR beta cDNA libraries. Some 500,000 cDNA molecules were obtained per 1 to 10 million input T cells. TCRdb reanalysed the PCR reads using MiXCR and keeps one entry per CDR3 protein. Of 600,000 to 700,000 distinct CDR3 sequences listed, approximately 59% were seen once; the top ten hold about 11%. Concerning this clonotype itself: Its target is unknown.

The sequence was collected from a girl between 2 and 10 years old with multiple sclerosis. The sequencing sample was made of blood.

This CDR3 reads CASSLLGDGNTEAFF. The CDR3, as DNA: TGTGCCAGCAGCTTACTCGGGGATGGGAACACTGAAGCTTTCTTT. The chain couples TRBV7-2 to TRBJ1-1, with no clear D. Trimming removed 2 bases from V and 1 base from J, with 11 bases in between. The CDR3 consists of 15 residues. Germline CDR1 SGHTA, CDR2 FQGNSA.